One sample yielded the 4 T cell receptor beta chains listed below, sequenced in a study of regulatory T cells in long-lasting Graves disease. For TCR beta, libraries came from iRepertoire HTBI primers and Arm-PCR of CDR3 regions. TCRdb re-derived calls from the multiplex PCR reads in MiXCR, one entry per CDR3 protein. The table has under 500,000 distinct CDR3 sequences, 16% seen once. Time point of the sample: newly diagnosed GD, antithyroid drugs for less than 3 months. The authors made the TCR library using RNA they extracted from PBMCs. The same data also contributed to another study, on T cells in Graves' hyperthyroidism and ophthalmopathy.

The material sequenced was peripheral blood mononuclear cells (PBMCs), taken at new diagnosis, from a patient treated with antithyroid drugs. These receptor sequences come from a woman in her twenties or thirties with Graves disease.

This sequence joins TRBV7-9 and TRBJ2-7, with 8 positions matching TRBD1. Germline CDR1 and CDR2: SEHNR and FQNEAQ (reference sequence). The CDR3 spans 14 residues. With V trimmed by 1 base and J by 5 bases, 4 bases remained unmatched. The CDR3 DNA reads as TGTGCCAGCAGCTTAGGGCGACAGGGGAACGAGCAGTACTTC. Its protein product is CASSLGRQGNEQYF.

CDR3 sequence: CASSSGRRATNEKLFF. The CDR3 DNA reads TGCGCCAGCAGTTCCGGGCGACGGGCAACTAATGAAAAACTGTTTTTT. The chain recombines TRBV5-1 with TRBJ1-4; D gene ambiguous. This CDR3 has 16 amino acids. Germline V CDR1 and CDR2: SGHRS, YFSETQ. Trimming cost V 5 bases and J 0 bases, with 14 bases left between them.

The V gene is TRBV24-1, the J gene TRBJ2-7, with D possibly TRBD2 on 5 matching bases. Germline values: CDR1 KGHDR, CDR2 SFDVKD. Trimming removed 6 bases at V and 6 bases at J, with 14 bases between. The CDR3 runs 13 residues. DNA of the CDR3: TGTGCCACCAGTCGGGAATGGTGGGGCGAGCAGTACTTC. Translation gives CATSREWWGEQYF.

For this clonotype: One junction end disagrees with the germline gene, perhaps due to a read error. The CDR3 is CACRGTGFYEQYF. The DNA of the CDR3 is TGTGCCTGCAGAGGGACAGGGTTCTACGAGCAGTACTTC. This rearrangement joins TRBV6-1 to TRBJ2-7; 9 bases line up with TRBD1. The CDR3 spans 13 residues. Germline values: CDR1 MNHNS, CDR2 SASEGT.